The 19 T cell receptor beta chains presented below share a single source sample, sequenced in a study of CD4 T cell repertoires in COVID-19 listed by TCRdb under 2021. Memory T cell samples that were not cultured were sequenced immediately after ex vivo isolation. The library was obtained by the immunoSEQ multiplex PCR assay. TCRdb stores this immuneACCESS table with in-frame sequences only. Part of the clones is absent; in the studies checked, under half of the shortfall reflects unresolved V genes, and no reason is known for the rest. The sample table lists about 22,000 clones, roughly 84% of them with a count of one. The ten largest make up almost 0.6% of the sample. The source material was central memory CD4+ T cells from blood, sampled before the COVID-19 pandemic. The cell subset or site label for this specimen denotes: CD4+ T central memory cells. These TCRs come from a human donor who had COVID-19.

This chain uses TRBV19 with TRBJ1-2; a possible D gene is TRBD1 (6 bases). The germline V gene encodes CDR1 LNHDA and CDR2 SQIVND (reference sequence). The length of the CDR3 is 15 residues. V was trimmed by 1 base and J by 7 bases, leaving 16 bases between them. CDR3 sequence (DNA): TGTGCCAGTAGTATAGGATGGCAGGGGAGTCCTGGCTACACCTTC. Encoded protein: CASSIGWQGSPGYTF.

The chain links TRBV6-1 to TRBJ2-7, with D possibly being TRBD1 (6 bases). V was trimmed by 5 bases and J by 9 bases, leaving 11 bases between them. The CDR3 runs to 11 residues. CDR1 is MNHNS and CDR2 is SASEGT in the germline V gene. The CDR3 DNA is TGTGCCAGCAGTCCGGGACACCCGCAGTACTTC. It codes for CASSPGHPQYF.

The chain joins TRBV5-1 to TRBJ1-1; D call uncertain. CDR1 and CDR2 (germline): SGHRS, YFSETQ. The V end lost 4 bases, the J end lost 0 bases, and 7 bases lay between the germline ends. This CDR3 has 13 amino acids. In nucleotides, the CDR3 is TGCGCCAGCAGCGTGGCGGTGAACACTGAAGCTTTCTTT. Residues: CASSVAVNTEAFF.

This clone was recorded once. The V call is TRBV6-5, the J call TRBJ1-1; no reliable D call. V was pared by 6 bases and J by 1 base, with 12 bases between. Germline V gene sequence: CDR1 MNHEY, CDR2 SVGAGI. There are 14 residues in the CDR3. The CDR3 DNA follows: TGTGCCAGCAGGCCACACGACACGAACACTGAAGCTTTCTTT. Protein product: CASRPHDTNTEAFF.

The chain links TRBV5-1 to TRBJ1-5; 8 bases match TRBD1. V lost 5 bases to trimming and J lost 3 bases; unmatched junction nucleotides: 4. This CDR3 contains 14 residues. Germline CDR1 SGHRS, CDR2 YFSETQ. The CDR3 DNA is TGCGCCAGCAGGCCGACAGGGGACAATCAGCCCCAGCATTTT. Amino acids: CASRPTGDNQPQHF.

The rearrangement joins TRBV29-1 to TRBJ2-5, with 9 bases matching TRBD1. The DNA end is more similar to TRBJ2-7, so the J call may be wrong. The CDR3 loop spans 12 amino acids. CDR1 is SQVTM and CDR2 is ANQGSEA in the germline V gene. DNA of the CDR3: TGCAGCGTGAGGGACAGGGAGTACGAGCAGTACTTC. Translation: CSVRDREYEQYF.

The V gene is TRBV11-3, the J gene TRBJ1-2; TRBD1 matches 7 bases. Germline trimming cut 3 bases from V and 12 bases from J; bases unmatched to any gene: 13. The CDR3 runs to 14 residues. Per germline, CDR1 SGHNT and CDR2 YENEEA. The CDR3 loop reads CASSFDRDSSQDTF. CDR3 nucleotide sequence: TGTGCCAGCAGCTTCGACAGGGACAGTTCCCAAGACACCTTC.

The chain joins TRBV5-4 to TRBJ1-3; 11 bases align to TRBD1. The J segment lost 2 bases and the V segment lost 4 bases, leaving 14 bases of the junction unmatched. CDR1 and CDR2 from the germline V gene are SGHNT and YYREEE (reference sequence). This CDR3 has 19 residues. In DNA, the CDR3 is TGTGCCAGCAGCACCGGACAGGGGGCCGGGTCTTTACCTGGAAACACCATATATTTT. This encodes CASSTGQGAGSLPGNTIYF.

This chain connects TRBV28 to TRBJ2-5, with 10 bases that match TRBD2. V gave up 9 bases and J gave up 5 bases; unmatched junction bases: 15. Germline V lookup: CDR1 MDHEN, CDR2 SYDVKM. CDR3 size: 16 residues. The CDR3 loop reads CASMSWASGSDETQYF. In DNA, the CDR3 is TGTGCCAGTATGTCGTGGGCTAGCGGGAGTGACGAGACCCAGTACTTC.

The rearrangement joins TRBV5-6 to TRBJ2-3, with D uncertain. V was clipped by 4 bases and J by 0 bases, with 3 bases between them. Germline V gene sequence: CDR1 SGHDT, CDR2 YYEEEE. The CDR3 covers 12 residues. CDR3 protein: CASSPSTDTQYF. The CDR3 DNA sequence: TGTGCCAGCAGCCCAAGCACAGATACGCAGTATTTT.

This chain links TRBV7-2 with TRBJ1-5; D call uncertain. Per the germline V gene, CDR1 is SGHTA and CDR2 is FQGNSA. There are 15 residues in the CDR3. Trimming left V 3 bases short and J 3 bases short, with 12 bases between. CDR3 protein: CASSLGGLVNQPQHF. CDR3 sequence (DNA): TGTGCCAGCAGCTTGGGCGGACTGGTCAATCAGCCCCAGCATTTT.

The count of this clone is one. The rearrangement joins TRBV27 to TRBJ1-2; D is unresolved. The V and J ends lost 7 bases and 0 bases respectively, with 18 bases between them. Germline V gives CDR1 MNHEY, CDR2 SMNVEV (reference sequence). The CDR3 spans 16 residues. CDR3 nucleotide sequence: TGTGCCAGCACCCACCTTGCCGCCCGAGCTAACTATGGCTACACCTTC. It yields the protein CASTHLAARANYGYTF.

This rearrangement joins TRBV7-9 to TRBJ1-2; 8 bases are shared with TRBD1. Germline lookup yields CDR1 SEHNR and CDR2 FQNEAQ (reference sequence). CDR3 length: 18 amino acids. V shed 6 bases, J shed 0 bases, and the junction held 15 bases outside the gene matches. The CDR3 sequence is CASSRAAGQATPNYGYTF. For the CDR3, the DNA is TGTGCCAGCAGTCGGGCAGCGGGACAGGCTACTCCTAACTATGGCTACACCTTC.

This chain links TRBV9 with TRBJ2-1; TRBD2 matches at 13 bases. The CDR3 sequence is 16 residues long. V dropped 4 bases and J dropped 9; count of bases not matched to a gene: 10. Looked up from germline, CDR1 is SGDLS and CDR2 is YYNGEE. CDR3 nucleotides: TGTGCCAGCAGCCCCCTGACCGGACTAGCGGGAGCTGAGCAGTTCTTC. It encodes CASSPLTGLAGAEQFF.

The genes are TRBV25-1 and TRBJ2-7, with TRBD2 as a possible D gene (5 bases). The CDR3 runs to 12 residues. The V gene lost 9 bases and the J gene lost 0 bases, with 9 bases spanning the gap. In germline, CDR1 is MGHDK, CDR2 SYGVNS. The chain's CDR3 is CASTGNSYEQYF. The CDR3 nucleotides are TGTGCCAGTACCGGGAACTCCTACGAGCAGTACTTC.

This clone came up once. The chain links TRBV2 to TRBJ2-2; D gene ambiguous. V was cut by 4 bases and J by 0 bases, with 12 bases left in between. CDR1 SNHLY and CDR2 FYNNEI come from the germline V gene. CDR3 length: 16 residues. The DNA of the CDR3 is TGTGCCAGCAGTGGCAATACAGTATCGAACACCGGGGAGCTGTTTTTT. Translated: CASSGNTVSNTGELFF.

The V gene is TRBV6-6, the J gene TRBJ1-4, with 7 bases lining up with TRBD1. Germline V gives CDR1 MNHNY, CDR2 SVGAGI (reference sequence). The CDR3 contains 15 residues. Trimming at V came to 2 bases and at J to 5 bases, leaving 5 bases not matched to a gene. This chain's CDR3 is CASSYTGTVNEKLFF. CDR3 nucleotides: TGTGCCAGCAGTTACACCGGGACAGTAAATGAAAAACTGTTTTTT.

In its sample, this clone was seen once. CDR3: CASSPRFQGGGNTIYF. CDR3 bases: TGTGCCAGCAGCCCTCGTTTTCAGGGCGGTGGAAACACCATATATTTT. The chain has TRBV7-2 and TRBJ1-3; tentative D call: TRBD1 (5 bases). Trimming left V 5 bases short and J 3 bases short, with 17 bases between. Germline V gene sequence: CDR1 SGHTA, CDR2 FQGNSA. This CDR3 contains 16 residues.

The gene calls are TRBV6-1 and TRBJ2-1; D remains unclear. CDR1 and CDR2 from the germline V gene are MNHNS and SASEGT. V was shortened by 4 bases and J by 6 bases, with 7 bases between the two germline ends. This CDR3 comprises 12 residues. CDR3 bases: TGTGCCAGCAGTGTTGTCGGCAATGAGCAGTTCTTC. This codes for CASSVVGNEQFF.